This T cell receptor (beta chain) stems from a study of cytomegalovirus exposure and HLA in healthy donors. Study findings and constraints: In vitro work confirmed that three CMV-associated chains recognize CMV antigens.

V lost 7 bases to trimming and J lost 3 bases; unmatched junction nucleotides: 5. This CDR3 is built from 15 residues. Germline loops: CDR1 MDHEN, CDR2 SYDVKM. PCR involved 60 Vbeta and 13 Jbeta primers. Only in-frame clones appear in the TCRdb table, and some are missing; sequencing was by immunoSEQ multiplex PCR. The repertoire holds roughly 160,000 clones, with roughly 80% as singletons. Details on this clone: Its antigen is undetermined.

This TCR was recovered from a man between 25 and 39 years old in good health and CMV-seronegative. The material sequenced was PBMCs. The chain has TRBV28 and TRBJ2-2, with 10 bases lining up with TRBD1. CDR3 DNA: TGTGCCAGCAACCCGGGACAGGGGCACACCGGGGAGCTGTTTTTT. Translating it yields CASNPGQGHTGELFF.